Each of the 29 T cell receptor beta chains below was sequenced from the same sample in a study of low-dose radiotherapy and immunotherapy resistance in tumors. cDNA synthesis used a TRAV/TRBV-specific primer set for both chains. It was with a constant-region primer and a V-primer adapter that TCRs were amplified over around 20 PCR cycles. TCRdb fed the reads into MiXCR, producing one record per CDR3 protein. The sample has some 94,000 distinct CDR3 sequences, under 25% seen once; the top ten hold 9.5% to 15%. Documented time point: after trial treatment. Treatment of the sample: LDRT plus nivolumab, ipilimumab, low-dose cyclophosphamide and aspirin (RACIN trial). The sequencing used PBMCs, collected after low-dose radiotherapy plus immunotherapy. These receptor sequences come from a female donor with ovarian cancer.

This clonotype was counted once. This sequence joins TRBV7-2 and TRBJ1-4; a possible D gene is TRBD1 (6 bases). The CDR3 is 13 amino acids. Deletions cut 5 bases from V and 11 bases from J, with 15 bases between. Germline V gene sequence: CDR1 SGHTA, CDR2 FQGNSA. The CDR3 coding sequence is TGTGCCAGCAGCCCCGGACAGCGGACCAAACTGTTTTTT. It specifies CASSPGQRTKLFF.

Ten or more counts support this clonotype. V and J are TRBV2 and TRBJ1-1; 10 bases agree with TRBD1. The CDR3 extends over 15 amino acids. CDR1 is SNHLY, CDR2 FYNNEI, per germline. After removal of 2 bases from V and 5 bases from J, the junction contained 5 bases not matched to a gene. DNA of the CDR3: TGTGCCAGCAGTGAATGGGACAGGGGTAAAACTGAAGCTTTCTTT. It translates to CASSEWDRGKTEAFF.

There are many counts of this clonotype. This chain connects TRBV29-1 to TRBJ1-3; tentative D call: TRBD1 (5 bases). The CDR3 extends over 14 amino acids. In germline, CDR1 is SQVTM, CDR2 ANQGSEA. The V and J ends lost 4 bases and 4 bases respectively, with 14 bases between them. The CDR3 spells CSVVGQGSGNTIYF. The CDR3 DNA reads TGCAGCGTTGTGGGGCAGGGCTCCGGAAACACCATATATTTT.

This clonotype has ten or more counts. The chain recombines TRBV4-1 with TRBJ2-2, with D unclear. CDR1 MGHRA and CDR2 YSYEKL come from the germline V gene. CDR3 length: 13 residues. V was pared by 3 bases and J by 4 bases, with 6 bases between. For the CDR3, the DNA is TGCGCCAGCAGCCATCCCGGCACCGGGGAGCTGTTTTTT. Its translation: CASSHPGTGELFF.

In this sample, this clonotype turned up many times. The chain uses TRBV20-1 and TRBJ2-6; D gene uncertain. CDR1 and CDR2 from the germline V gene are DFQATT and SNEGSKA (reference sequence). CDR3 length: 14 amino acids. Trimming removed 6 bases at V and 9 bases at J, with 18 bases between. The CDR3 DNA follows: TGCAGTGCCCTCGATCCGGGCCGAGGCAACGTCCTGACTTTC. Translating it yields CSALDPGRGNVLTF.

This clonotype was observed many times. The gene calls are TRBV7-2 and TRBJ1-3, with TRBD1 identical over 11 bases. Germline V lookup: CDR1 SGHTA, CDR2 FQGNSA. The trim removed 7 bases at V and 3 bases at J, leaving 5 bases unmatched. The CDR3 loop spans 15 amino acids. The CDR3 nucleotides read TGTGCCAGCACCACGGGGACAGGGGGTGGAAACACCATATATTTT. Translating gives CASTTGTGGGNTIYF.

This clonotype was counted at least ten times. V is TRBV2 and J is TRBJ2-1, with TRBD1 identical over 7 bases. Germline CDR1 is SNHLY and CDR2 is FYNNEI. The CDR3 consists of 15 residues. J gave up 7 bases and V 3 bases, and 9 bases lay outside the gene matches. CDR3 in DNA: TGTGCCAGCAGTGATCAGGGACAGAGTCGGAATGAGCAGTTCTTC. It encodes CASSDQGQSRNEQFF.

There are many counts of this clonotype. This chain uses TRBV28 with TRBJ2-7; 11 bases line up with TRBD1. The V segment lost 6 bases and the J segment 8 bases; nucleotides outside the gene matches: 6. This CDR3 contains 13 residues. CDR1 and CDR2 from the germline V gene are MDHEN and SYDVKM. The CDR3 DNA sequence: TGTGCCAGCAGACCCCCGGACAGGGGGCAGCAGTACTTC. Protein sequence: CASRPPDRGQQYF.

This clonotype was detected only a few times. The genes are TRBV30 and TRBJ1-1; TRBD1 is a possible D gene (6 bases). CDR1 and CDR2 from the germline V gene are GTSNPN and SVGIG (reference sequence). Trimming left V 1 base short and J 3 bases short, with 18 bases between. The CDR3 has 16 amino acids. CDR3 in amino acids: CAWSGQGWLRDTEAFF. DNA of the CDR3: TGTGCCTGGAGTGGTCAGGGGTGGTTGAGGGACACTGAAGCTTTCTTT.

Comment on this clonotype: A far larger clone is one base from this, pointing to a likely read error. The chain employs TRBV26 and TRBJ2-7; the DNA was not compared with TRBD2, the D call given in the table. TRBV26 is tagged as a pseudogene. This CDR3 spans 13 amino acids. This chain's CDR3 is CASSGAPNYEQYF. DNA for the CDR3: TGTGCCAGCAGTGGGGCCCCAAACTACGAGCAGTACTTC.

This clonotype was seen ten or more times. This chain joins TRBV6-2 or TRBV6-3 and TRBJ1-5, with D perhaps TRBD1 (5 bases). V gave up 6 bases and J gave up 6 bases, with 15 bases separating them. CDR1 and CDR2 (germline): MNHEY, SVGEGT. CDR3 length: 14 residues. CDR3 sequence: CASSGQPWFQPQHF. The CDR3 DNA reads as TGTGCCAGCAGCGGACAACCGTGGTTTCAGCCCCAGCATTTT.

The J gene is TRBJ2-1, the V gene TRBV9, with 8 bases fitting TRBD2. Trimming removed 3 bases from V and 7 bases from J; junction bases left unmatched: 9. CDR3 length: 15 residues. CDR1 SGDLS and CDR2 YYNGEE come from the germline V gene. The CDR3, as DNA: TGTGCCAGCAGCGACGGGGGGGGCCTGAGGAATGAGCAGTTCTTC. Translated, it gives CASSDGGGLRNEQFF.

In this sample, this clonotype turned up many times. The J gene is TRBJ2-1, the V gene TRBV29-1; D uncertain. In germline, CDR1 is SQVTM, CDR2 ANQGSEA. The CDR3 sequence is 14 residues long. Trimming stripped 4 bases from V and 0 bases from J, with 10 bases between. CDR3 loop: CSVGVKSSYNEQFF. CDR3 bases: TGCAGCGTTGGGGTCAAGAGCTCCTACAATGAGCAGTTCTTC.

In its sample, this clonotype was seen once. It differs at one base from a far larger clone, so likely a read error. The CDR3 DNA follows: TGTGCCAGCAGTTGGACTAGCGGGAGCTCCTACAATGAGCAGTACTTC. Translated: CASSWTSGSSYNEQYF. This chain links TRBV12-3 or TRBV12-4 with TRBJ2-7; 13 bases map to TRBD2. V trimming: 4 bases; J trimming: 7 bases; junction bases outside the gene matches: 10. This CDR3 contains 16 residues.

This clonotype was seen ten or more times. The CDR3 DNA is TGTGCCAGCAGTTACTCGGCGGCTGGGGGCAACGAGCAGTACTTC. Translated: CASSYSAAGGNEQYF. This chain joins TRBV6-2 or TRBV6-3 and TRBJ2-7; tentatively, D is TRBD1 (6 bases). Germline V gives CDR1 MNHEY, CDR2 SVGEGT. This CDR3 contains 15 residues. Trimming left V 0 bases short and J 5 bases short, with 14 bases between.

This clonotype was seen repeatedly, ten times or more. The V call is TRBV7-8, the J call TRBJ2-5, with 7 bases identical to TRBD2. The length of the CDR3 is 16 residues. With V trimmed by 1 base and J by 0 bases, 5 bases remained unmatched. The V gene's germline CDR1 is SGHVS and CDR2 FQNEAQ. The CDR3 reads CASSLGGGGYQETQYF. DNA for the CDR3: TGTGCCAGCAGCTTAGGTGGCGGGGGTTACCAAGAGACCCAGTACTTC.

This clonotype was detected many times. This CDR3 reads CASSVSTGGGPPQHF. The CDR3 DNA reads as TGTGCCAGCAGTGTATCGACAGGGGGAGGTCCGCCCCAGCATTTT. This sequence joins TRBV28 and TRBJ1-5; 9 bases agree with TRBD1. Trimming cost V 5 bases and J 9 bases; bases outside gene matches: 11. CDR1 and CDR2 from the germline V gene are MDHEN and SYDVKM. The CDR3 loop spans 15 amino acids.

This clonotype was found many times. The genes are TRBV2 and TRBJ2-7; 7 nucleotides match TRBD1. Losses at the gene ends were 6 bases for V and 5 bases for J; bases not matched to a gene: 7. The CDR3 consists of 13 residues. Per germline, CDR1 SNHLY and CDR2 FYNNEI. For the CDR3, the DNA is TGTGCCAGCAGGGAAACAGGGGAGAACGAGCAGTACTTC. Translation gives CASRETGENEQYF.

This clonotype appeared many times. The chain combines TRBV29-1 with TRBJ1-2; tentative D call: TRBD1 (5 bases). Germline loops: CDR1 SQVTM, CDR2 ANQGSEA. The CDR3 spans 12 residues. With 4 bases removed from V and 4 bases from J, the gap between germline ends came to 10 bases. The CDR3 DNA follows: TGCAGCGTTGTCCGGGGCCTCTATGGCTACACCTTC. Protein: CSVVRGLYGYTF.

This clonotype was counted at least ten times. The CDR3 sequence: CASSVVEGMHGYTF. CDR3 DNA: TGTGCCAGCAGCGTAGTCGAGGGGATGCATGGCTACACCTTC. The rearrangement uses TRBV9 and TRBJ1-2; possibly TRBD1 for D (5 bases). Germline V gene lookup returns CDR1 SGDLS and CDR2 YYNGEE. V gave up 0 bases and J gave up 6 bases, with 12 bases separating them. CDR3 size: 14 residues.

This clonotype occurred many times. The rearrangement links TRBV7-3 to TRBJ2-6; 7 bases are a match to TRBD1. V was pared by 2 bases and J by 4 bases, with 11 bases of the junction left unmatched. This CDR3 has 18 residues. Germline V CDR1 and CDR2: SGHTA, FQGTGA. CDR3 nucleotides: TGTGCCAGCAGCTTACTTGGGGACAGACCATTGGGGGCCAACGTCCTGACTTTC. It is translated as CASSLLGDRPLGANVLTF.

This clonotype was detected ten times or more. The chain couples TRBV6-1 to TRBJ1-5, with 10 bases lining up with TRBD1. V shed 5 bases and J 0 bases; nucleotides not matched to a gene: 4. Per germline, CDR1 MNHNS and CDR2 SASEGT. This CDR3 spans 16 amino acids. The CDR3 reads CASSLRTGGSNQPQHF. The CDR3 DNA sequence: TGTGCCAGCAGTCTCCGGACAGGGGGTAGCAATCAGCCCCAGCATTTT.

The chain carries TRBV6-2 or TRBV6-3 and TRBJ2-1; the match to TRBD2 covers 12 bases. Germline V CDR1 and CDR2: MNHEY, SVGEGT. There are 17 residues in the CDR3. With 0 bases clipped from V and 8 bases from J, the junction kept 8 bases outside the gene matches. Written as DNA, the CDR3 is TGTGCCAGCAGTTACTCGATGAAGACTAGCGGGAGCGATGAGCAGTTCTTC. Its translation: CASSYSMKTSGSDEQFF.

This clonotype has a count of ten or more. The rearrangement joins TRBV5-4 to TRBJ1-1, with 9 bases identical to TRBD1. The germline V gene encodes CDR1 SGHNT and CDR2 YYREEE (reference sequence). The length of the CDR3 is 14 residues. The J segment lost 5 bases and the V segment lost 5 bases, leaving 7 bases of the junction unmatched. The CDR3 coding sequence is TGTGCCAGCAGTCAACAGGGGGCCAGGACTGAAGCTTTCTTT. This sequence encodes CASSQQGARTEAFF.

This clonotype came up many times. The chain has TRBV20-1 and TRBJ2-7; D is uncertain. The CDR3 runs 11 residues. V gave up 2 bases and J gave up 2 bases, with 4 bases separating them. Per the germline V gene, CDR1 is DFQATT and CDR2 is SNEGSKA (reference sequence). The CDR3 DNA follows: TGCAGTGCTAGATCGCCCTACGAGCAGTACTTC. Residues: CSARSPYEQYF.

This clonotype has at least ten counts. The V call is TRBV6-2 or TRBV6-3, the J call TRBJ1-2; 7 nucleotides match TRBD1. V shed 5 bases, J shed 5 bases, and the junction held 5 bases outside the gene matches. This CDR3 is 13 amino acids long. Germline V gene lookup returns CDR1 MNHEY and CDR2 SVGEGT. This CDR3 is CASSPIQGYGYTF. The CDR3 coding sequence is TGTGCCAGCAGTCCGATACAGGGGTATGGCTACACCTTC.

Regarding this clonotype: The DNA is left out, because the CDR3 cannot be placed on it with certainty; the CDR3 is given as TCRdb lists it. The V and J genes are TRBV27 and TRBJ2-2; the table's D call, TRBD1, has no DNA check behind it. Germline values: CDR1 MNHEY, CDR2 SMNVEV (reference sequence). Both ends counted, the CDR3 spans 18 residues. The chain's CDR3 is CASSKAVIQGRTGELFFF.

In this sample, this clonotype turned up many times. The genes are TRBV5-1 and TRBJ2-7; the match to TRBD2 covers 9 bases. Trimming removed 0 bases from V and 2 bases from J; junction bases left unmatched: 9. The CDR3 totals 17 residues. CDR1 and CDR2 (germline): SGHRS, YFSETQ. This chain's CDR3 is CASSLGGGSGGTYEQYF. Written as DNA, the CDR3 is TGCGCCAGCAGCTTGGGAGGAGGTAGCGGGGGAACCTACGAGCAGTACTTC.

The DNA for the CDR3 is TGTGCCAGCAAGGGGACGGTCTTTAATGAAAAACTGTTTTTT. This gives the protein CASKGTVFNEKLFF. This chain connects TRBV27 to TRBJ1-4; maybe TRBD1 (5 bases). CDR1 is MNHEY, CDR2 SMNVEV, per germline (reference sequence). Trimming cost V 7 bases and J 4 bases, with 13 bases left between them. The CDR3 contains 14 residues. Full variable domain (remainder filled in from reference TRBV27 and TRBJ1-4): EAQVTQNPRYLITVTGKKLTVTCSQNMNHEYMSWYRQDPGLGLRQIYYSMNVEVTDKGDVPEGYKVSRKEKRNFPLILESPSPNQTSLYFCASKGTVFNEKLFFGSGTQLSVL.